This T cell receptor beta chain was documented in a study of CD8 T cells in ankylosing spondylitis. Study results and limitations: Characteristic, it appeared, of ankylosing spondylitis blood was a TCR beta motif of roughly eight highly homologous variants.

TCRdb redid the calling of the 5' RACE reads with MiXCR, one entry per CDR3 protein. The data hold approximately 300,000 distinct CDR3 sequences, with 7.5% to 9% observed a single time. This clonotype was recorded many times. Its antigen is as yet unknown. CDR1 is MDHEN and CDR2 is SYDVKM in the germline V gene. With 2 bases clipped from V and 4 bases from J, the junction kept 0 bases outside the gene matches. CDR3 length equals 14 residues. The source of this sequence is a male donor with ankylosing spondylitis. The chain couples TRBV28 to TRBJ2-1, with 9 bases identical to TRBD2. The sequenced sample consisted of blood, either unsorted or a sorted T cell fraction (not recorded which). CDR3: CASSLLAGYNEQFF. The CDR3 nucleotides read TGTGCCAGCAGTTTACTAGCGGGGTACAATGAGCAGTTCTTC. Variable domain in full (rest from reference TRBV28 and TRBJ2-1): DVKVTQSSRYLVKRTGEKVFLECVQDMDHENMFWYRQDPGLGLRLIYFSYDVKMKEKGDIPEGYSVSREKKERFSLILESASTNQTSMYLCASSLLAGYNEQFFGPGTRLTVL.